This paragraph covers one T cell receptor (beta chain) sequence. Its matching antigen is unknown. Method: immunoSEQ multiplex PCR; TCRdb's copy keeps in-frame clones and lacks some. The table includes some 84,000 clones, about 93% detected once. Every one of the patients relapsed after autologous stem cell transplantation (brentuximab vedotin exposure was variable). V was pared by 1 base and J by 2 bases, with 19 bases between. Germline-derived CDR1 and CDR2 are SGHRS and YFSETQ. The length of the CDR3 is 17 residues. This record comes from a study of PD-1 blockade in classical Hodgkin lymphoma. Regarding the study as a whole: Only CD4+ TCR diversity, not CD8+, had risen significantly by C4D1. Baseline diversity in complete responders resembled that of newly diagnosed patients.

The sequencing used peripheral blood mononuclear cells (PBMCs), collected before the second cycle of nivolumab. This clonotype was obtained from a human donor with classical Hodgkin lymphoma. The chain carries TRBV5-1 and TRBJ2-7; tentative D call: TRBD1 (5 bases). DNA of the CDR3: TGCGCCAGCAGCTTGAGGGGTTCGACAGCACCTCCCTACGAGCAGTACTTC. Its translation: CASSLRGSTAPPYEQYF. Combining the CDR3 with reference TRBV5-1 and TRBJ2-7 gives the whole variable domain KAGVTQTPRYLIKTRGQQVTLSCSPISGHRSVSWYQQTPGQGLQFLFEYFSETQRNKGNFPGRFSGRQFSNSRSEMNVSTLELGDSALYLCASSLRGSTAPPYEQYFGPGTRLTVT.